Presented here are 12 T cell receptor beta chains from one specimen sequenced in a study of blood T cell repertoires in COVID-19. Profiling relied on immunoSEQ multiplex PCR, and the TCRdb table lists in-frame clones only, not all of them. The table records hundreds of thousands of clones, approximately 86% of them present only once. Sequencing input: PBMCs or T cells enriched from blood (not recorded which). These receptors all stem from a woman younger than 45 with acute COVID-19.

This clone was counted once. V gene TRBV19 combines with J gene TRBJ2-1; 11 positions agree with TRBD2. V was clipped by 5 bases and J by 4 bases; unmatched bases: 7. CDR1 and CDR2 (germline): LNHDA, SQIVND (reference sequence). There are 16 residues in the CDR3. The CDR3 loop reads CASSPRLAGPYNEQFF. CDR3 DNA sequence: TGTGCCAGTAGTCCACGACTAGCGGGGCCGTACAATGAGCAGTTCTTC.

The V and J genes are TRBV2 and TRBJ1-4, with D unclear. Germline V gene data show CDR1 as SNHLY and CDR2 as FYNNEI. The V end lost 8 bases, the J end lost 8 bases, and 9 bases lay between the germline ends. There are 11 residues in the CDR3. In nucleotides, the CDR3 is TGTGCCAGCGGCGCGGAAGAAAAACTGTTTTTT. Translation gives CASGAEEKLFF.

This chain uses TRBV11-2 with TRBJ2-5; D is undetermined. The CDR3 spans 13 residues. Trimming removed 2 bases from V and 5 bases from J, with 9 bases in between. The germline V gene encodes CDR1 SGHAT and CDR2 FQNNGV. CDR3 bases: TGTGCCAGCAGCTTACCAAACGGGGAGACCCAGTACTTC. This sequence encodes CASSLPNGETQYF.

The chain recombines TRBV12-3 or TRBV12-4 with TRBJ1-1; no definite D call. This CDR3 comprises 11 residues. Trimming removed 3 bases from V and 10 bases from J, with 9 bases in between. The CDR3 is CASSFLQVAFF. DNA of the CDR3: TGTGCCAGCAGTTTCCTCCAGGTAGCTTTCTTT.

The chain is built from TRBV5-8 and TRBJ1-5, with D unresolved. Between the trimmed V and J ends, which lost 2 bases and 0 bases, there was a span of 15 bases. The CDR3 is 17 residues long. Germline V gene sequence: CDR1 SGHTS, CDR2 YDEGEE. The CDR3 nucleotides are TGTGCCAGCAGCTTAACTACTCAAACTTATAGCAATCAGCCCCAGCATTTT. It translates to CASSLTTQTYSNQPQHF.

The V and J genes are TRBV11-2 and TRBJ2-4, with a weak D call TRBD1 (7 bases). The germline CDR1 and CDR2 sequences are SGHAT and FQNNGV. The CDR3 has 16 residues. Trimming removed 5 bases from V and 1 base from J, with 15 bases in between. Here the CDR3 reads CASSPGGFSAKNIQYF. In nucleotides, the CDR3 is TGTGCCAGCAGCCCAGGGGGGTTCTCGGCCAAAAACATTCAGTACTTC.

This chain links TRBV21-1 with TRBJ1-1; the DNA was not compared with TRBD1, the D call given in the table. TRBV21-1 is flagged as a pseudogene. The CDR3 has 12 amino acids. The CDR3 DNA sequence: TGTGCCGGTCAGCAGGGGGCTACTGAAGCTTTCTTT. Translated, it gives CAGQQGATEAFF.

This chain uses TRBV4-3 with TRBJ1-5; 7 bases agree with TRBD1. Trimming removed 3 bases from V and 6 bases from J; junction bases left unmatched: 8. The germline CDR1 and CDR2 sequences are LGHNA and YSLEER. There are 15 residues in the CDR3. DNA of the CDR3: TGCGCCAGCAGCCAGCTAACAGGGGCGGGTCAGCCCCAGCATTTT. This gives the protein CASSQLTGAGQPQHF.

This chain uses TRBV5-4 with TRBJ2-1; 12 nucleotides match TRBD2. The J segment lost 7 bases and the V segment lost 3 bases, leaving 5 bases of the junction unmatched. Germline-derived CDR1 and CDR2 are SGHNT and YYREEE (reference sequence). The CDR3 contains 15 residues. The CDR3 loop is CASSSQLAGGNEQFF. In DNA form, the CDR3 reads TGTGCCAGCAGCTCCCAGCTAGCGGGGGGGAATGAGCAGTTCTTC.

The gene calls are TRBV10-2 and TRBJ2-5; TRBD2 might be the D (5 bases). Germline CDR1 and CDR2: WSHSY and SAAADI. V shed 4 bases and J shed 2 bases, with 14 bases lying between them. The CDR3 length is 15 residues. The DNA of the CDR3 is TGCGCCAGCAGTGTCAGGCCCGGAGGTCAAGAGACCCAGTACTTC. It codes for CASSVRPGGQETQYF.

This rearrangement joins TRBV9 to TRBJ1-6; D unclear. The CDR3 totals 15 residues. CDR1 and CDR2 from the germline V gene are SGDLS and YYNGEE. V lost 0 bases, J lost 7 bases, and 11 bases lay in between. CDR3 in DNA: TGTGCCAGCAGCGTAGATGCGGCGGGGAATTCACCCCTCCACTTT. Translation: CASSVDAAGNSPLHF.

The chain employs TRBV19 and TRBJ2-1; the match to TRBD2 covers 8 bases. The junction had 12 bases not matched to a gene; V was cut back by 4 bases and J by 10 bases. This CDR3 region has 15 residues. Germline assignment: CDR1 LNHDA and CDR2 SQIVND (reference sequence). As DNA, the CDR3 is TGTGCCAGTAGTAGGAATTCCGGGACTAGTAGGGAGCAGTTCTTC. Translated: CASSRNSGTSREQFF.